This record concerns one T cell receptor beta chain sequence. Its antigen is not identified. The data belong to a study of response to subunit inactivated influenza vaccine. One entry per CDR3 protein, called by TCRdb with MiXCR from the RT-PCR reads. Found here are around 750,000 distinct CDR3 sequences, around 20% of them singletons; the top ten hold roughly 10%. Regarding the study as a whole: Each seasonal flu vaccination may recruit only limited new T cells, authors suggested.

Sample: PBMCs from blood, taken more than 4 days after vaccination. The sequence came from a man aged 50 to 59 who received an inactivated influenza vaccine.

The CDR3 sequence is CSVAMRSTDTQYF. As DNA, the CDR3 is TGCAGCGTTGCGATGCGAAGCACAGATACGCAGTATTTT. The rearrangement uses TRBV29-1 and TRBJ2-3, with D hard to call. The CDR3 is 13 residues long. Germline V gives CDR1 SQVTM, CDR2 ANQGSEA. Deletions cut 4 bases from V and 0 bases from J, with 8 bases between.